What follows are 5 T cell receptor beta chains derived from one specimen sequenced in a study of PD-1 blockade in classical Hodgkin lymphoma. TCRdb's copy holds only in-frame clones and misses some; the assay was immunoSEQ multiplex PCR. The repertoire includes fewer than 50,000 clones, 78% of them detected once, and around a third sits in the top ten. Indicated time point: cycle 4 day 1 (C4D1), after 6 weeks of nivolumab. Each patient's relapse followed autologous stem cell transplantation, and brentuximab vedotin exposure varied. Sample: peripheral blood mononuclear cells (PBMCs), taken before the fourth cycle of nivolumab. Every receptor here comes from a human donor with classical Hodgkin lymphoma.

The DNA for the CDR3 is TGCGCCAGCAGCTTGGGCCTGGTTCTTAATTCACCCCTCCACTTT. Translation: CASSLGLVLNSPLHF. The V call is TRBV5-1, the J call TRBJ1-6; D is unresolved. V lost 0 bases and J 6 bases, leaving 10 bases between the germline ends. CDR1 and CDR2 (germline): SGHRS, YFSETQ. The CDR3 runs 15 residues. Full variable domain (missing parts from reference TRBV5-1 and TRBJ1-6): KAGVTQTPRYLIKTRGQQVTLSCSPISGHRSVSWYQQTPGQGLQFLFEYFSETQRNKGNFPGRFSGRQFSNSRSEMNVSTLELGDSALYLCASSLGLVLNSPLHFGNGTRLTVT.

The J gene is TRBJ2-2, the V gene TRBV5-1, with 8 nucleotides matching TRBD1. Germline V gene lookup returns CDR1 SGHRS and CDR2 YFSETQ. The CDR3 contains 17 residues. V was pared by 0 bases and J by 0 bases, with 4 bases of the junction left unmatched. CDR3 sequence (DNA): TGCGCCAGCAGCTTGGCCGGGACAGGAACGAACACCGGGGAGCTGTTTTTT. It encodes CASSLAGTGTNTGELFF. Filled out from reference TRBV5-1 and TRBJ2-2, the complete variable domain reads KAGVTQTPRYLIKTRGQQVTLSCSPISGHRSVSWYQQTPGQGLQFLFEYFSETQRNKGNFPGRFSGRQFSNSRSEMNVSTLELGDSALYLCASSLAGTGTNTGELFFGEGSRLTVL.

The V call is TRBV2, the J call TRBJ2-3, with 8 nucleotides matching TRBD2. V dropped 7 bases and J dropped 4; count of bases not matched to a gene: 7. Germline V gives CDR1 SNHLY, CDR2 FYNNEI. The CDR3 sequence is 14 residues long. Here the CDR3 reads CASTYTSGSDTQYF. CDR3 DNA sequence: TGTGCCAGCACTTATACTAGCGGATCAGATACGCAGTATTTT.

The chain combines TRBV19 with TRBJ1-5, with D possibly matching TRBD1 (5 bases). Trimming removed 5 bases from V and 0 bases from J, with 11 bases in between. This CDR3 region has 15 residues. From germline, CDR1 is LNHDA and CDR2 SQIVND (reference sequence). CDR3 region: CASSQAGASNQPQHF. Here the CDR3 DNA reads TGTGCCAGTAGTCAAGCTGGGGCTAGCAATCAGCCCCAGCATTTT.

This chain links TRBV6-5 with TRBJ1-2, with 7 bases fitting TRBD1. The trim removed 10 bases at V and 7 bases at J, leaving 6 bases unmatched. Germline CDR1 and CDR2: MNHEY and SVGAGI. The CDR3 has 11 residues. The CDR3 is CATRQGSGYTF. In nucleotides, the CDR3 is TGTGCCACACGACAGGGAAGTGGCTACACCTTC.